The TCR beta chain described here comes from a study of cytomegalovirus exposure and HLA in healthy donors. Study outcomes and limitations: Altogether, 160 or so TCR beta chains were recorded as cytomegalovirus-associated. Per published accounts, TCR beta sequences correctly predicted the HLA-A and HLA-B alleles of most subjects. The authors excluded some V segments, including TRBV6-2 and TRBV6-3, as indistinguishable.

A multiplex PCR was run with 60 Vbeta primers and 13 Jbeta primers. Source study methods: The authors later counted roughly 77 million unique TCR beta chains, roughly 11 million of them shared. Measured with immunoSEQ multiplex PCR; TCRdb has only the in-frame clones, and not every one. The V and J calls and clone size were taken over from that table, and D and trimming were inferred from the DNA. The table has fewer than 250,000 clones, roughly 83% seen once. This CDR3 contains 15 residues. J was trimmed by 5 bases and V by 4 bases; bases with no gene match: 8. Germline loops: CDR1 SGHRS, CDR2 YFSETQ. On this clone: Its target is not known.

This TCR came from a girl aged 5-17 years in good health and CMV-seronegative. Sequences were obtained from PBMCs. The chain uses TRBV5-1 and TRBJ2-5; 10 nucleotides agree with TRBD2. The CDR3 DNA reads as TGCGCCAGCAGCGCCGGTGGTAGCGGGGGGGAGACCCAGTACTTC. Protein: CASSAGGSGGETQYF.